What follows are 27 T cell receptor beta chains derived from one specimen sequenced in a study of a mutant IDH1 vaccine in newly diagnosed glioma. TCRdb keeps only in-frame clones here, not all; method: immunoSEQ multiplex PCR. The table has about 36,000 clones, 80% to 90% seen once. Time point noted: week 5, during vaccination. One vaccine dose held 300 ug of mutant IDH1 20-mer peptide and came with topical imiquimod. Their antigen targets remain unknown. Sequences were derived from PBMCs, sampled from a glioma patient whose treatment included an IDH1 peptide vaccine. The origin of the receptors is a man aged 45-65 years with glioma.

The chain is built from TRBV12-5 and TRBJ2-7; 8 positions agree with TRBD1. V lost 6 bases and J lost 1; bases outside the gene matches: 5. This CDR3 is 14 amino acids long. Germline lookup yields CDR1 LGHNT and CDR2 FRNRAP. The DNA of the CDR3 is TGTGCTAGTGGGACAGGGGTTGGGTCCTACGAGCAGTACTTC. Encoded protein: CASGTGVGSYEQYF.

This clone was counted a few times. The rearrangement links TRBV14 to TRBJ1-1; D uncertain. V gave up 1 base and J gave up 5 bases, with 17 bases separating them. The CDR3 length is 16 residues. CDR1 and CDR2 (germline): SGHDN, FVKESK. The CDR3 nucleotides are TGTGCCAGCAGCCAAGTTGAGATCGGGGAGAGGACTGAAGCTTTCTTT. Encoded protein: CASSQVEIGERTEAFF.

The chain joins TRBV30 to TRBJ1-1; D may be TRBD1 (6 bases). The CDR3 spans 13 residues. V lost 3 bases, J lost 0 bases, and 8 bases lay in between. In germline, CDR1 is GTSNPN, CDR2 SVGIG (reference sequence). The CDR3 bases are TGTGCCTGGAGCGCAGGGGTGAACACTGAAGCTTTCTTT. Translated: CAWSAGVNTEAFF.

The CDR3 loop is CASSLPGQGLINYGYTF. CDR3 in DNA: TGTGCCAGCTCACTCCCGGGACAGGGGCTTATTAACTATGGCTACACCTTC. The genes are TRBV18 and TRBJ1-2, with 10 bases aligning to TRBD1. The CDR3 is 17 residues long. The V gene end was trimmed by 4 bases and the J gene end by 1 base; junction bases not matched to a gene: 9. In germline, CDR1 is KGHSH, CDR2 LQKENI.

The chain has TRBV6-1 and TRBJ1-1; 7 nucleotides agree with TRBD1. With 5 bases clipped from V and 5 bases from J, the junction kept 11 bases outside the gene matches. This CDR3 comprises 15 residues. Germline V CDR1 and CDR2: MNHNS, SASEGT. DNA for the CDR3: TGTGCCAGCAGTTCTACGACAGGGCGGGGGACTGAAGCTTTCTTT. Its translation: CASSSTTGRGTEAFF.

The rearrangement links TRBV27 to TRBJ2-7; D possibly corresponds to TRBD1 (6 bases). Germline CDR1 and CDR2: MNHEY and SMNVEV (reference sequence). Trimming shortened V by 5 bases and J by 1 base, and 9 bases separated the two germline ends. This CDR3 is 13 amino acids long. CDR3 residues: CASSQQGSYEQYF. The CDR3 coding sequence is TGTGCCAGCAGTCAACAGGGTTCCTACGAGCAGTACTTC.

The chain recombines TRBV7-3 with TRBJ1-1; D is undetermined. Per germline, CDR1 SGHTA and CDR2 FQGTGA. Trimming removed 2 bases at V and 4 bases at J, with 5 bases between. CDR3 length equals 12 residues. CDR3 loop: CASSLGPTEAFF. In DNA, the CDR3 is TGTGCCAGCAGCTTAGGACCCACTGAAGCTTTCTTT.

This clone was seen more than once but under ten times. The CDR3 protein is CASSPSLDGYTF. CDR3 sequence (DNA): TGTGCCAGCAGCCCCTCACTCGATGGCTACACCTTC. The rearrangement joins TRBV11-2 to TRBJ1-2; D uncertain. The germline V and J ends were trimmed by 5 bases and 6 bases, with 10 bases remaining between them. From germline, CDR1 is SGHAT and CDR2 FQNNGV. This CDR3 is built from 12 residues.

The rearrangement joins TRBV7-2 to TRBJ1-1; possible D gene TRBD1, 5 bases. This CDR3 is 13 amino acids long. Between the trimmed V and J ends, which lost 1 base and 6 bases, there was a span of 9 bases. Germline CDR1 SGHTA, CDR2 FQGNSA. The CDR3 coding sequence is TGTGCCAGCAGCTTAGTTCGGGGGGCTGAAGCTTTCTTT. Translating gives CASSLVRGAEAFF.

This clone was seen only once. This chain's CDR3 is CASKGDRGKEKLFF. As DNA, the CDR3 is TGTGCCAGCAAGGGTGACAGGGGGAAAGAAAAACTGTTTTTT. The V call is TRBV25-1, the J call TRBJ1-4, with 9 bases lining up with TRBD1. Germline CDR1 reads MGHDK; CDR2 reads SYGVNS. The CDR3 is made up of 14 amino acids. Trimming took 7 bases from V and 8 from J; bases not matched to a gene: 8. The full variable domain, completed using reference TRBV25-1 and TRBJ1-4, is EADIYQTPRYLVIGTGKKITLECSQTMGHDKMYWYQQDPGMELHLIHYSYGVNSTEKGDLSSESTVSRIRTEHFPLTLESARPSHTSQYLCASKGDRGKEKLFFGSGTQLSVL.

The CDR3 sequence: CASSLAGANVLTF. In nucleotides, the CDR3 is TGTGCCAGCAGCTTAGCCGGGGCCAACGTCCTGACTTTC. This sequence joins TRBV7-9 and TRBJ2-6; D call uncertain. From germline, CDR1 is SEHNR and CDR2 FQNEAQ (reference sequence). This CDR3 is 13 amino acids long. Trimming took 0 bases from V and 4 from J, leaving 1 base between them.

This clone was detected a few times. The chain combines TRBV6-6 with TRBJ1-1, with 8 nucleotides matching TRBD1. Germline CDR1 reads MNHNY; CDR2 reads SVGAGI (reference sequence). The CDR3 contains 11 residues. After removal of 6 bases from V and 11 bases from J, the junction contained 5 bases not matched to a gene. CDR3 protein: CASSRTGMAFF. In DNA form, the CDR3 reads TGTGCCAGCAGCAGGACAGGGATGGCTTTCTTT.

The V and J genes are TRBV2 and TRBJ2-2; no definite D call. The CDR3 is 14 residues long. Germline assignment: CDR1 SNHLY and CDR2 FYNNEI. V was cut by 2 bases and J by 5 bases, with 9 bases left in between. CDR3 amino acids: CASSEPGLTGELFF. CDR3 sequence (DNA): TGTGCCAGCAGTGAACCGGGTTTAACCGGGGAGCTGTTTTTT. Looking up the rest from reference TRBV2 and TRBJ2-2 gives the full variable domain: EPEVTQTPSHQVTQMGQEVILRCVPISNHLYFYWYRQILGQKVEFLVSFYNNEISEKSEIFDDQFSVERPDGSNFTLKIRSTKLEDSAMYFCASSEPGLTGELFFGEGSRLTVL.

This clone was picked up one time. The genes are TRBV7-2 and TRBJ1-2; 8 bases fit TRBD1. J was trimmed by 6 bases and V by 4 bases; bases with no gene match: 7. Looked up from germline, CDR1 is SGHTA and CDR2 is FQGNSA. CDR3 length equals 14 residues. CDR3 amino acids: CASSSRQGPHGYTF. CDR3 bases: TGTGCCAGCAGCTCCAGACAGGGGCCCCATGGCTACACCTTC.

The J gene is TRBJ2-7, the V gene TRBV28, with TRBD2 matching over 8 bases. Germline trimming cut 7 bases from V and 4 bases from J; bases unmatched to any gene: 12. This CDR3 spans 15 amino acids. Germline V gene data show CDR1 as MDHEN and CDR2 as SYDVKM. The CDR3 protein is CASKSSGSTHYEQYF. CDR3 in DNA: TGTGCCAGCAAGAGCAGCGGGAGTACCCATTACGAGCAGTACTTC.

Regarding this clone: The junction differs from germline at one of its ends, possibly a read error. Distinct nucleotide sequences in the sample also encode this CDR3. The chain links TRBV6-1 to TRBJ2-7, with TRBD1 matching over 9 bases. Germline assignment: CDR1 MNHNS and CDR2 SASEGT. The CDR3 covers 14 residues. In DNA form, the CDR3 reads TGCGCCACCACCCCTTGGACAGGGGCCGGCGAGCAGTACTTC. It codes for CATTPWTGAGEQYF.

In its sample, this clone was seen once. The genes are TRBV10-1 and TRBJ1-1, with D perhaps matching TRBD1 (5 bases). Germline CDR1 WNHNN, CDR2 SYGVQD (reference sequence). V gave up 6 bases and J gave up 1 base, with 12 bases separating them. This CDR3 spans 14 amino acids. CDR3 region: CASRSGRRNTEAFF. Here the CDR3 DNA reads TGCGCCAGCAGGTCAGGGCGGCGGAACACTGAAGCTTTCTTT.

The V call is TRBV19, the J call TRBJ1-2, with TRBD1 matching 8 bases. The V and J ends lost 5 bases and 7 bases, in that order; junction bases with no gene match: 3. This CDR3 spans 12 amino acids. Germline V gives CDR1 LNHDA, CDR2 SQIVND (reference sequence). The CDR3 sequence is CASSPQGAGYTF. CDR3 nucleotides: TGTGCCAGTAGTCCCCAGGGGGCTGGCTACACCTTC. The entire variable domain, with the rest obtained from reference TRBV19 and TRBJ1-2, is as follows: DGGITQSPKYLFRKEGQNVTLSCEQNLNHDAMYWYRQDPGQGLRLIYYSQIVNDFQKGDIAEGYSVSREKKESFPLTVTSAQKNPTAFYLCASSPQGAGYTFGSGTRLTVV.

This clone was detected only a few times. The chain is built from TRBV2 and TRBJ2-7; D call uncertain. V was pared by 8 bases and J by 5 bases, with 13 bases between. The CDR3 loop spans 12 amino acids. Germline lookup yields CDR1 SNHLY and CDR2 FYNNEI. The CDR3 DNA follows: TGTGCCAGCCGTGGCACCGCCCACGAGCAGTACTTC. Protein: CASRGTAHEQYF.

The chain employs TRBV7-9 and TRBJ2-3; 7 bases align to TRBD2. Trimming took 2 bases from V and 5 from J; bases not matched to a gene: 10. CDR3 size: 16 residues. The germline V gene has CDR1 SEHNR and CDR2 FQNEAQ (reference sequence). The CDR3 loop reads CASSLKVGGVGDTQYF. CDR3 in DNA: TGTGCCAGCAGCTTAAAGGTGGGAGGGGTCGGAGATACGCAGTATTTT.

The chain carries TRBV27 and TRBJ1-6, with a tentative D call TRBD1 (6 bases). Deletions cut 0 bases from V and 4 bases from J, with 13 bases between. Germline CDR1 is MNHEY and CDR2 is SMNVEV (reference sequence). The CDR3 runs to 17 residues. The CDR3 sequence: CASSLSRGASYNSPLHF. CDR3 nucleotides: TGTGCCAGCAGTTTATCGAGGGGGGCGAGTTATAATTCACCCCTCCACTTT.

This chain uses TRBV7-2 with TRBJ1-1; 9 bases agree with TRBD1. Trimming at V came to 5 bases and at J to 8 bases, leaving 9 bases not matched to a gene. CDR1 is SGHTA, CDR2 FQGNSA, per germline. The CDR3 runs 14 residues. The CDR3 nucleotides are TGTGCCAGCAGCACAGGGGGCATGGGAAAAGAAGCTTTCTTT. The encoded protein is CASSTGGMGKEAFF.

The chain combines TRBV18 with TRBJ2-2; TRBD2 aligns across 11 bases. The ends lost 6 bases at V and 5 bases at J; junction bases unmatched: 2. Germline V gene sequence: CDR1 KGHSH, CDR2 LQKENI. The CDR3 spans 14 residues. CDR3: CASSRTSGTGELFF. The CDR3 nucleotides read TGTGCCAGCTCTCGGACTAGCGGGACCGGGGAGCTGTTTTTT.

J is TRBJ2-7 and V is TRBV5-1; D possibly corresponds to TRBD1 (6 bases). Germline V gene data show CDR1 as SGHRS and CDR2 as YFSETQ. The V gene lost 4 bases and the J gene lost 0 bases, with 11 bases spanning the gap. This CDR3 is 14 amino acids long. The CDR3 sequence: CASSLLDSSYEQYF. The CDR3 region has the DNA TGCGCCAGCAGCCTCCTGGACAGCTCCTACGAGCAGTACTTC. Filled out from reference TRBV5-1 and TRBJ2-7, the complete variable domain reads KAGVTQTPRYLIKTRGQQVTLSCSPISGHRSVSWYQQTPGQGLQFLFEYFSETQRNKGNFPGRFSGRQFSNSRSEMNVSTLELGDSALYLCASSLLDSSYEQYFGPGTRLTVT.

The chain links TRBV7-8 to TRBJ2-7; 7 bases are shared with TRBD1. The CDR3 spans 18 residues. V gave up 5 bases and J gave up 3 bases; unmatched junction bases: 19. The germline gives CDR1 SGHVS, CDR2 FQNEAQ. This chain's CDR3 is CASSRRLSTGEKGYEQYF. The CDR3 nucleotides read TGTGCCAGCAGCCGTCGACTTTCCACAGGGGAAAAAGGCTACGAGCAGTACTTC.

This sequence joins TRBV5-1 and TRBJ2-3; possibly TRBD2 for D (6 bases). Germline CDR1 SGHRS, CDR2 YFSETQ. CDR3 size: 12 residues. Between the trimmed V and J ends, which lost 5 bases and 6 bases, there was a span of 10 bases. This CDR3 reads CASSSRGDTQYF. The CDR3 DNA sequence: TGCGCCAGCAGTTCCCGGGGGGATACGCAGTATTTT.

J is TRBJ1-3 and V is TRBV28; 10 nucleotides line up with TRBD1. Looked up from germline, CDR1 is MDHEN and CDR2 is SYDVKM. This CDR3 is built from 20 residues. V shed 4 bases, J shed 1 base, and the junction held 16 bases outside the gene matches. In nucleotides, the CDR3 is TGTGCCAGCAGTTCTCCGGCCGGGACAGGGGATGGAGCTTCTGGAAACACCATATATTTT. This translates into CASSSPAGTGDGASGNTIYF.